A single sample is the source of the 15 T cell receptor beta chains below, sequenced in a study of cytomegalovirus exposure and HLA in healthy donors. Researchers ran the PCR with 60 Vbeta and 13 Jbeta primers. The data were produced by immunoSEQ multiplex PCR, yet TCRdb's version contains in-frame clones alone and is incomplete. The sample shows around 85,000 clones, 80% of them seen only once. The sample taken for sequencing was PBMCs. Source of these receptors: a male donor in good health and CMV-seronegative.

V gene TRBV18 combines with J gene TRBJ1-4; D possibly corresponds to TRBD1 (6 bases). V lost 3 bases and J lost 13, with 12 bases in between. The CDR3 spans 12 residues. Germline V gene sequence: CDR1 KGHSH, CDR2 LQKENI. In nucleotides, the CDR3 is TGTGCCAGCTCACCTAACGTAGGGGGACTGTTTTTT. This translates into CASSPNVGGLFF.

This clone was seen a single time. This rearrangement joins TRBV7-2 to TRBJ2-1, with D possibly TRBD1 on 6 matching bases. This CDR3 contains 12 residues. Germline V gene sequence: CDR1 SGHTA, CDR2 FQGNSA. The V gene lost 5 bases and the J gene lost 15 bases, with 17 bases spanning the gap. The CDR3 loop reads CASSTEGVRGFF. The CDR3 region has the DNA TGTGCCAGCAGCACAGAGGGGGTCCGGGGGTTCTTC.

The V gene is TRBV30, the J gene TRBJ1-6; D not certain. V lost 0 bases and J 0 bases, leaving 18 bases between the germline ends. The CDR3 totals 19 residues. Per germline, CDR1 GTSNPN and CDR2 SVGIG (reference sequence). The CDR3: CAWSVPLVMASSYNSPLHF. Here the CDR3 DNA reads TGTGCCTGGAGTGTCCCCCTAGTTATGGCGAGCTCCTATAATTCACCCCTCCACTTT.

The CDR3 nucleotides are TGTGCCAGCAGCTCATTAACGACAGGGTCCGGGGAGCTGTTTTTT. As protein: CASSSLTTGSGELFF. The chain has TRBV9 and TRBJ2-2; 7 nucleotides line up with TRBD1. The germline gives CDR1 SGDLS, CDR2 YYNGEE. This CDR3 region has 15 residues. The J segment lost 6 bases and the V segment lost 4 bases, leaving 9 bases of the junction unmatched.

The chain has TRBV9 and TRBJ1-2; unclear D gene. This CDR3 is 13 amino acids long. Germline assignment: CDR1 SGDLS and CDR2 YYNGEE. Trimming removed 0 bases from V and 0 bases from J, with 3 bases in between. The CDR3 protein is CASSVDSNYGYTF. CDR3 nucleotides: TGTGCCAGCAGCGTAGACTCTAACTATGGCTACACCTTC.

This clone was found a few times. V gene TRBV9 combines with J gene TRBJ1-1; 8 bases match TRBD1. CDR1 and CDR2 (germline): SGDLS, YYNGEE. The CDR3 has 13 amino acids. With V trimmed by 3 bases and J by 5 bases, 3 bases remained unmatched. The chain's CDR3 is CASSEGQATEAFF. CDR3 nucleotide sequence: TGTGCCAGCAGCGAGGGACAGGCGACTGAAGCTTTCTTT.

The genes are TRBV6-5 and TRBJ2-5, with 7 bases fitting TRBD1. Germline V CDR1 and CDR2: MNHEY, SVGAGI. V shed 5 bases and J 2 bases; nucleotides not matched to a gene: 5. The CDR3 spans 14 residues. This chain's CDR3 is CASSKGTVQETQYF. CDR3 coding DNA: TGTGCCAGCAGTAAAGGGACAGTTCAAGAGACCCAGTACTTC.

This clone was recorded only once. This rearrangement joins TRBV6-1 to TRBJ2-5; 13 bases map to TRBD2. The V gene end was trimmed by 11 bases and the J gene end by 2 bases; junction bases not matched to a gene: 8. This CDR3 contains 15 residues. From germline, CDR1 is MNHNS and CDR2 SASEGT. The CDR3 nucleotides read TGTGCCGGGGGACTAGCGGGAATCATACAAGAGACCCAGTACTTC. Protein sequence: CAGGLAGIIQETQYF.

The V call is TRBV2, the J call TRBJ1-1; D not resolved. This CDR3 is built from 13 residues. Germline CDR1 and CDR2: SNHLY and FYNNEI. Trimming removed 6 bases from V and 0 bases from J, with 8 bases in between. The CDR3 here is CASRAVLNTEAFF. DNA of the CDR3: TGTGCCAGCAGGGCGGTCTTGAACACTGAAGCTTTCTTT.

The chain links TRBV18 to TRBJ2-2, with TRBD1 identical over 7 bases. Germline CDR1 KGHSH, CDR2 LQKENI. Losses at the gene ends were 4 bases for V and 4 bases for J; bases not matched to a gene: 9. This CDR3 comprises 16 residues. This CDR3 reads CASSLPGTEITGELFF. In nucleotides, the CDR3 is TGTGCCAGCTCACTGCCCGGGACAGAGATCACCGGGGAGCTGTTTTTT.

The CDR3 reads CASSLDRDEKLFF. CDR3 in DNA: TGTGCCAGCAGCTTGGACAGGGATGAAAAACTGTTTTTT. This chain links TRBV7-2 with TRBJ1-4; 8 bases map to TRBD1. Germline V gene data show CDR1 as SGHTA and CDR2 as FQGNSA. J lost 6 bases, V lost 3 bases, and 0 bases had no gene match. The CDR3 extends over 13 amino acids.

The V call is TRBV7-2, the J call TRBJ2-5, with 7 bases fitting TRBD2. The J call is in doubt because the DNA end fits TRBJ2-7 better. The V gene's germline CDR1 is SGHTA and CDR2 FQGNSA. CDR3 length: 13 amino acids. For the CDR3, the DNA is TGTGCCAGCAGCTTCAGCGGGGTCAACGAGCAGTACTTC. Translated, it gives CASSFSGVNEQYF.

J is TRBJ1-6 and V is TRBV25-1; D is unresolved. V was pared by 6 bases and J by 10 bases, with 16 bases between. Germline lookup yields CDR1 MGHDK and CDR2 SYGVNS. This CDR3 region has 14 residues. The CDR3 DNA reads TGTGCCAGCAGGGAGCTCGGGGTAGGGTCACCCCTCCACTTT. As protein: CASRELGVGSPLHF.

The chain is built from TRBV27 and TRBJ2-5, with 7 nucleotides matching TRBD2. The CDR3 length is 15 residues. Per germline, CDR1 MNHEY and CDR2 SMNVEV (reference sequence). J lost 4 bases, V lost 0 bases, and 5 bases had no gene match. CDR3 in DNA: TGTGCCAGCAGTTTATCGCGGATAGCGGGAGAGACCCAGTACTTC. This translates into CASSLSRIAGETQYF.

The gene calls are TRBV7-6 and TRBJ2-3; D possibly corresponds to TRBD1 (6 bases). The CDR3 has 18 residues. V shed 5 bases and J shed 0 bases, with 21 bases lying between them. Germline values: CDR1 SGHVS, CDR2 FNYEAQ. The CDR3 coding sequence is TGTGCCAGCAGCCCTGACAGGCCGATAACACTTAGCACAGATACGCAGTATTTT. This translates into CASSPDRPITLSTDTQYF.